This entry features one TCR beta chain sequence. Vbeta (60) and Jbeta (13) primers were used in the PCR. The data were produced by immunoSEQ multiplex PCR, yet TCRdb's version contains in-frame clones alone and is incomplete. The data show about 130,000 clones, roughly 70% seen once. The data stem from a study of cytomegalovirus exposure and HLA in healthy donors. The CDR3 covers 13 residues. Trimming removed 3 bases from V and 0 bases from J, with 8 bases in between. Germline CDR1 GTSNPN, CDR2 SVGIG (reference sequence). Source material: PBMCs. The chain couples TRBV30 to TRBJ1-1; D gene uncertain. The TCR comes from a man aged 18 to 30 in good health and CMV-seropositive. The CDR3 DNA follows: TGTGCCTGGAGCGCACACATGAACACTGAAGCTTTCTTT. This codes for CAWSAHMNTEAFF.